Given below is one T cell receptor beta chain in context. Its specificity is unknown. This record comes from a study of PD-1 blockade in classical Hodgkin lymphoma. Findings of the study overall: The study found complete responders had baseline diversity similar to newly diagnosed patients. Possible causes of repertoire differences, disease activity or prior therapy, remain undefined.

The time point is: cycle 4 day 1 (C4D1), after six to seven weeks of nivolumab. Every patient experienced relapse after autologous stem cell transplantation, and brentuximab vedotin exposure varied. Repertoires were generated with immunoSEQ multiplex PCR, while TCRdb's copy carries only in-frame clones and drops some. The sample has more than 90,000 clones; around 80% are singletons. CDR3 size: 15 residues. V gave up 4 bases and J gave up 4 bases; unmatched junction bases: 9. In germline, CDR1 is SGHTA, CDR2 FQGNSA. The chain combines TRBV7-2 with TRBJ2-5, with 7 bases aligning to TRBD1. Sequencing was performed on peripheral blood mononuclear cells (PBMCs), taken before the fourth cycle of nivolumab. The origin of this receptor is a human donor with classical Hodgkin lymphoma. The CDR3 is CASSSPTGKGETQYF. Written as DNA, the CDR3 is TGTGCCAGCAGCTCCCCGACAGGGAAGGGAGAGACCCAGTACTTC.